This TCR beta chain stems from a study of blood T cell repertoires in COVID-19. Study information: PBMCs, B-cell-depleted T cells, or T cells provided the cDNA or gDNA that made up the material.

Categorization into cohorts depended on clinical history that participants reported. Donors in Cohort 3 who had recovered were those with two negative PCRs, healthcare professional clearance, or resolution of their symptoms. In the original processing: Cell counts per sample came from amplifying reference gene primers. TCRdb's table, derived via immunoSEQ multiplex PCR, lists solely in-frame clones and lacks some. V and J calls plus clone size are reproduced from that table; the DNA served to infer D and trimming. In the table there are roughly 170,000 clones, 82% of which are singletons. J lost 5 bases, V lost 3 bases, and 12 bases had no gene match. Looked up from germline, CDR1 is LNHDA and CDR2 is SQIVND (reference sequence). The CDR3 contains 17 residues.

Material: PBMCs or T cells enriched from blood (not recorded which). The rearrangement links TRBV19 to TRBJ2-2, with TRBD2 matching over 7 bases. This sequence was found in a man in his 60s who had recovered from COVID-19. CDR3 amino acids: CASSIYDGGGVTGELFF. The CDR3 bases are TGTGCCAGTAGTATTTATGATGGCGGGGGAGTTACCGGGGAGCTGTTTTTT.